This TCR beta chain was profiled in a study of immune evolution from preneoplasia to lung adenocarcinoma. The protocol was immunoSEQ multiplex PCR, while the TCRdb copy is restricted to in-frame clones and leaves out a portion. The data show about 2,500 clones, about 86% seen once. On this clone itself: What it binds is unknown.

Study findings and constraints: From normal lung to invasive adenocarcinoma, top clone frequencies appeared to decrease.

Germline CDR1 SGDLS, CDR2 YYNGEE. Trimming pared 3 bases from V and 1 base from J, leaving 11 bases between. CDR3 size: 15 residues. V and J are TRBV9 and TRBJ2-1, with D maybe TRBD1 (5 bases). The material sequenced was FFPE adjacent normal lung tissue. The receptor was isolated from a person aged 60-79 years with lung adenocarcinoma. CDR3: CASSAPPGSYNEQFF. The CDR3 DNA is TGTGCCAGCAGCGCCCCACCAGGGTCCTACAATGAGCAGTTCTTC.